The clone carrying this T cell receptor beta chain appeared many times. These data originate in a study of human T cells and chemical hapten exposure. This CDR3 has 14 amino acids. Trimming took 6 bases from V and 2 from J, leaving 11 bases between them. Germline V gene data show CDR1 as DFQATT and CDR2 as SNEGSKA (reference sequence). Regarding time point: patch test 1, 2 weeks after DPC sensitization. Treatment indicated: therapeutic diphenylcyclopropenone sensitization with weekly scalp DPC. The study enrolled 18 to 70-year-old alopecia patients suitable for DPC. It was from unfractionated whole blood that total RNA was extracted. Unique molecular identifiers were linked by the library to individual cDNA molecules. MiXCR, run by TCRdb on the RACE reads, gives a single entry per CDR3 protein. Seen here are approximately 400,000 distinct CDR3 sequences, approximately 5% observed once, and the top ten hold under 3%.

The sample in question was whole blood, obtained in connection with sensitization to the hapten diphenylcyclopropenone (DPC). V and J are TRBV20-1 and TRBJ2-6, with a weak D call TRBD2 (5 bases). The source is a woman between 45 and 65 years old with alopecia areata. Some clones in this sample may be carry-over from other donors' samples. The CDR3 sequence is CSAGTEAGANVLTF. DNA of the CDR3: TGCAGTGCGGGCACGGAGGCTGGGGCCAACGTCCTGACTTTC.